Below are 24 T cell receptor beta chains sequenced from a single sample in a study of T cell repertoires in cytomegalovirus infection. TCRdb processed the reads anew with MiXCR; each CDR3 protein has one entry. The data contain some 940,000 distinct CDR3 sequences, around a third of them singletons. No antigen is known for these receptors. The material was cultured CD8+ T cells from PBMCs, obtained from culture after CMV antigen stimulation. The receptors here all came from a human donor in good health (CMV status not recorded). Some clones in this sample may be carry-over from other donors' samples.

The chain recombines TRBV7-9 with TRBJ2-5; 7 bases are shared with TRBD2. Germline V gives CDR1 SEHNR, CDR2 FQNEAQ (reference sequence). The CDR3 has 15 residues. V trimming: 5 bases; J trimming: 4 bases; junction bases outside the gene matches: 10. The CDR3 loop reads CASSPVDGGTETQYF. CDR3 DNA sequence: TGTGCCAGCAGCCCTGTCGACGGGGGGACAGAGACCCAGTACTTC. The variable domain in full, with the rest retrieved from reference TRBV7-9 and TRBJ2-5, is DTGVSQNPRHKITKRGQNVTFRCDPISEHNRLYWYRQTLGQGPEFLTYFQNEAQLEKSRLLSDRFSAERPKGSFSTLEIQRTEQGDSAMYLCASSPVDGGTETQYFGPGTRLLVL.

This clonotype was counted at least ten times. The chain uses TRBV7-6 and TRBJ2-6, with 7 nucleotides matching TRBD1. There are 19 residues in the CDR3. The V gene's germline CDR1 is SGHVS and CDR2 FNYEAQ. The J segment lost 2 bases and the V segment lost 5 bases, leaving 15 bases of the junction unmatched. The CDR3 DNA is TGTGCCAGCAGCCCTATGCGGCCCATAGGGGGCCCTGGGGCCAACGTCCTGACTTTC. As protein: CASSPMRPIGGPGANVLTF. The whole variable domain, remainder taken from reference TRBV7-6 and TRBJ2-6, is GAGVSQSPRYKVTKRGQDVALRCDPISGHVSLYWYRQALGQGPEFLTYFNYEAQQDKSGLPNDRFSAERPEGSISTLTIQRTEQRDSAMYRCASSPMRPIGGPGANVLTFGAGSRLTVL.

The chain links TRBV7-3 to TRBJ2-7; D is perhaps TRBD1 or TRBD2 (5 bases each). The CDR3 runs 11 residues. Germline V lookup: CDR1 SGHTA, CDR2 FQGTGA. The ends were cut back, 6 bases at V and 5 bases at J, with 8 bases in the middle. The DNA of the CDR3 is TGTGCCAGCAGAACGGGGCACGAGCAGTACTTC. Translating it yields CASRTGHEQYF. Variable domain in full (rest from reference TRBV7-3 and TRBJ2-7): GAGVSQTPSNKVTEKGKYVELRCDPISGHTALYWYRQSLGQGPEFLIYFQGTGAADDSGLPNDRFFAVRPEGSVSTLKIQRTERGDSAVYLCASRTGHEQYFGPGTRLTVT.

The table lists this clonotype with a few counts. V is TRBV6-6 and J is TRBJ1-6; TRBD1 aligns across 7 bases. Germline assignment: CDR1 MNHNY and CDR2 SVGAGI (reference sequence). The CDR3 runs 14 residues. V shed 7 bases and J 8 bases; nucleotides not matched to a gene: 8. The chain's CDR3 is CASTEGQWDSPLHF. The CDR3 coding sequence is TGTGCCAGCACCGAGGGACAGTGGGATTCACCCCTCCACTTT.

V and J are TRBV6-6 and TRBJ2-7; D not resolved. The CDR3 spans 14 residues. The V and J ends lost 5 bases and 4 bases respectively, with 15 bases between them. CDR1 is MNHNY, CDR2 SVGAGI, per germline (reference sequence). This CDR3 reads CASSGAGFSYEQYV. The CDR3 DNA reads TGTGCCAGCAGTGGCGCCGGGTTTTCATACGAGCAGTACGTC.

This clonotype has only a few counts. V gene TRBV4-1 combines with J gene TRBJ2-7; D not resolved. Germline CDR1 is MGHRA and CDR2 is YSYEKL. Trimming removed 0 bases from V and 4 bases from J, with 10 bases in between. This CDR3 spans 14 amino acids. DNA of the CDR3: TGCGCCAGCAGCCAAGAATCCCTCGGGTACGAGCAGTACTTC. It is translated as CASSQESLGYEQYF.

The chain joins TRBV6-1 to TRBJ2-1; 9 positions match TRBD2. This CDR3 has 15 residues. Trimming removed 2 bases from V and 8 bases from J; junction bases left unmatched: 7. Germline assignment: CDR1 MNHNS and CDR2 SASEGT. Here the CDR3 reads CASSERAGGPDEQFF. CDR3 nucleotide sequence: TGTGCCAGCAGTGAAAGAGCGGGGGGCCCAGATGAGCAGTTCTTC.

This clonotype was seen just once. A much larger clone differs by one base, so this may be a read error. The chain is built from TRBV7-9 and TRBJ2-1, with 9 bases aligning to TRBD2. The CDR3 runs 15 residues. The germline V gene encodes CDR1 SEHNR and CDR2 FQNEAQ (reference sequence). CDR3 residues: CDSSHEAGGLGEQFF. Here the CDR3 DNA reads TGTGACAGCAGCCACGAGGCGGGGGGGCTTGGCGAGCAGTTCTTC. Full variable domain (rest looked up from reference TRBV7-9 and TRBJ2-1): DTGVSQNPRHKITKRGQNVTFRCDPISEHNRLYWYRQTLGQGPEFLTYFQNEAQLEKSRLLSDRFSAERPKGSFSTLEIQRTEQGDSAMYLCDSSHEAGGLGEQFFGPGTRLTVL.

At least ten counts were recorded for this clonotype. V gene TRBV7-6 combines with J gene TRBJ2-3, with 8 bases that match TRBD1. V dropped 3 bases and J dropped 5; count of bases not matched to a gene: 10. This CDR3 contains 16 residues. CDR1 and CDR2 (germline): SGHVS, FNYEAQ. CDR3 coding DNA: TGTGCCAGCAGCTTTTTTTTGGGACAGGAAAAAGATACGCAGTATTTT. Amino acids: CASSFFLGQEKDTQYF. Filled out from reference TRBV7-6 and TRBJ2-3, the complete variable domain reads GAGVSQSPRYKVTKRGQDVALRCDPISGHVSLYWYRQALGQGPEFLTYFNYEAQQDKSGLPNDRFSAERPEGSISTLTIQRTEQRDSAMYRCASSFFLGQEKDTQYFGPGTRLTVL.

The chain links TRBV6-1 to TRBJ2-3, with 10 bases fitting TRBD2. CDR3 size: 17 residues. Losses at the gene ends were 2 bases for V and 1 base for J; bases not matched to a gene: 6. The V gene's germline CDR1 is MNHNS and CDR2 SASEGT. The CDR3 DNA is TGTGCCAGCAGTGAACTTGTGCTAGCGGGGGGCACAGATACGCAGTATTTT. Translating it yields CASSELVLAGGTDTQYF.

This clonotype was seen repeatedly, ten times or more. This chain links TRBV7-2 with TRBJ1-2; D is ambiguous. Trimming left V 1 base short and J 7 bases short, with 16 bases between. Germline assignment: CDR1 SGHTA and CDR2 FQGNSA. The CDR3 runs 15 residues. The CDR3 reads CASSLDPLPYSGYTF. CDR3 in DNA: TGTGCCAGCAGCTTAGACCCCCTCCCCTACTCTGGCTACACCTTC.

This chain links TRBV6-2 or TRBV6-3 with TRBJ1-1, with TRBD1 identical over 7 bases. This CDR3 comprises 14 residues. Germline CDR1 MNHEY, CDR2 SVGEGT. Trimming took 5 bases from V and 1 from J; bases not matched to a gene: 4. The CDR3 coding sequence is TGTGCCAGCAGTCTCTGGGACAGGAACACTGAAGCTTTCTTT. Amino acids: CASSLWDRNTEAFF.

The genes are TRBV6-2 or TRBV6-3 and TRBJ2-7, with 7 bases lining up with TRBD1. This CDR3 has 13 amino acids. The V gene end was trimmed by 6 bases and the J gene end by 1 base; junction bases not matched to a gene: 3. Germline-derived CDR1 and CDR2 are MNHEY and SVGEGT. The CDR3 DNA follows: TGTGCCAGCAGCAGGGACAGATCCTACGAGCAGTACGTC. It specifies CASSRDRSYEQYV.

The genes are TRBV20-1 and TRBJ2-7, with 7 bases that match TRBD1. J gave up 1 base and V 4 bases, and 4 bases lay outside the gene matches. The CDR3 is 13 amino acids. In germline, CDR1 is DFQATT, CDR2 SNEGSKA (reference sequence). Written as DNA, the CDR3 is TGCAGTGCTAAGACAGGGAATTCCTACGAGCAGTACTTC. Residues: CSAKTGNSYEQYF.

This clonotype was seen many times. This chain joins TRBV7-2 and TRBJ2-4; D is undetermined. Trimming removed 1 base from V and 7 bases from J, with 11 bases in between. CDR1 is SGHTA, CDR2 FQGNSA, per germline. The CDR3 is made up of 14 amino acids. The CDR3 sequence is CASSLGWGRNIQYF. CDR3 nucleotide sequence: TGTGCCAGCAGCTTAGGGTGGGGAAGGAACATTCAGTACTTC.

This chain connects TRBV10-3 to TRBJ2-2; 10 bases match TRBD1. The CDR3 covers 15 residues. Germline trimming cut 9 bases from V and 2 bases from J; bases unmatched to any gene: 6. Germline V gene lookup returns CDR1 ENHRY and CDR2 SYGVKD. In DNA, the CDR3 is TGTGCCATTCACCGGGACAGGGGAAACACCGGGGAGCTGTTTTTT. This gives the protein CAIHRDRGNTGELFF.

This clonotype was picked up many times. The V gene is TRBV12-5, the J gene TRBJ1-1, with TRBD1 identical over 7 bases. This CDR3 is built from 17 residues. Losses at the gene ends were 3 bases for V and 0 bases for J; bases not matched to a gene: 10. Germline V gives CDR1 LGHNT, CDR2 FRNRAP. CDR3 sequence reads: CASGFNRTGDMNTEAFF. The CDR3 DNA reads TGTGCTAGTGGTTTCAATAGGACAGGTGATATGAACACTGAAGCTTTCTTT.

With regard to this clonotype: A much larger clone sits a single nucleotide away, making a read error possible. J is TRBJ2-5 and V is TRBV7-2; tentatively, D is TRBD1 or TRBD2 (7 bases each). The ends were cut back, 10 bases at V and 5 bases at J, with 29 bases in the middle. Germline CDR1 SGHTA, CDR2 FQGNSA. This CDR3 has 17 amino acids. The CDR3 region has the DNA TGTGCCAACAGGCCAGGGGGGGGAGTGCGGGGAGAGGAGACCCAGTACTTC. It yields the protein CANRPGGGVRGEETQYF.

This clonotype was observed a few times. CDR3 loop: CASSYSDRGRYEQYV. CDR3 nucleotides: TGTGCCAGCAGTTACTCGGACAGGGGAAGGTACGAGCAGTACGTC. V and J are TRBV6-2 or TRBV6-3 and TRBJ2-7, with 9 bases matching TRBD1. Trimming took 0 bases from V and 4 from J; bases not matched to a gene: 4. Germline V lookup: CDR1 MNHEY, CDR2 SVGEGT. The CDR3 totals 15 residues.

This clonotype was seen a few times. The chain couples TRBV10-2 to TRBJ2-7, with a weak D call TRBD2 (5 bases). This CDR3 region has 17 residues. Germline loops: CDR1 WSHSY, CDR2 SAAADI. The ends were cut back, 2 bases at V and 3 bases at J, with 20 bases in the middle. The CDR3 sequence is CASSEAHPNRENYEQYF. The CDR3 DNA reads as TGCGCCAGCAGTGAGGCCCACCCCAACCGGGAAAACTACGAGCAGTACTTC.

The CDR3 region is CASSLIYLAGDTQYF. The CDR3 nucleotides read TGTGCCAGCAGTTTAATTTACCTGGCGGGAGATACGCAGTATTTT. The rearrangement links TRBV7-9 to TRBJ2-3; D is possibly TRBD2 (5 bases). V was shortened by 6 bases and J by 5 bases, with 18 bases between the two germline ends. CDR1 SEHNR and CDR2 FQNEAQ come from the germline V gene (reference sequence). The CDR3 has 15 amino acids.

This clonotype was detected ten times or more. CDR3: CASSLQRVQPQGNQPQHF. The DNA for the CDR3 is TGTGCCAGCAGCTTACAGAGGGTCCAGCCCCAAGGCAATCAGCCCCAGCATTTT. The rearrangement joins TRBV7-8 to TRBJ1-5, with no clear D. Germline V gene sequence: CDR1 SGHVS, CDR2 FQNEAQ. The CDR3 runs 18 residues. The V gene lost 2 bases and the J gene lost 2 bases, with 19 bases spanning the gap. The full variable domain, in which reference TRBV7-8 and TRBJ1-5 provide the parts outside the CDR3, is GAGVSQSPRYKVAKRGQDVALRCDPISGHVSLFWYQQALGQGPEFLTYFQNEAQLDKSGLPSDRFFAERPEGSVSTLKIQRTQQEDSAVYLCASSLQRVQPQGNQPQHFGDGTRLSIL.

This clonotype was found once. The chain employs TRBV5-6 and TRBJ1-2, with TRBD1 identical over 10 bases. Germline assignment: CDR1 SGHDT and CDR2 YYEEEE. With V trimmed by 2 bases and J by 8 bases, 9 bases remained unmatched. This CDR3 spans 15 amino acids. The DNA of the CDR3 is TGTGCCAGCAGCTTAATCCCAGACAGGGGGCAAGGCTACACCTTC. The encoded protein is CASSLIPDRGQGYTF. Full variable domain (rest looked up from reference TRBV5-6 and TRBJ1-2): DAGVTQSPTHLIKTRGQQVTLRCSPKSGHDTVSWYQQALGQGPQFIFQYYEEEERQRGNFPDRFSGHQFPNYSSELNVNALLLGDSALYLCASSLIPDRGQGYTFGSGTRLTVV.

The V and J genes are TRBV4-3 and TRBJ1-6; no definite D call. V gave up 0 bases and J gave up 7 bases, with 10 bases separating them. CDR3 length equals 15 residues. Germline-derived CDR1 and CDR2 are LGHNA and YSLEER. CDR3 residues: CASSQDPKTNSPLHF. In DNA, the CDR3 is TGCGCCAGCAGCCAAGATCCTAAGACCAATTCACCCCTCCACTTT.